The clone carrying this T cell receptor beta chain was observed a few times. Its antigen is not identified. This sample was included in a study of beta chain features in type 1 diabetes. The investigators reverse transcribed all of the isolated RNA, so they sequenced expressed TCRB transcripts. Profiled with immunoSEQ multiplex PCR; TCRdb holds only in-frame clones, not every one. The repertoire includes about 370,000 clones, roughly a tenth of them detected once, and about 0.6% sits in the top ten. General study findings and limits: TCRB CDR3s from Type 1 diabetes patients were moderately but significantly shorter in all four CD4+ subsets. When cDNA is sequenced, cells with high TCR expression could be over-represented.

CDR3 length equals 14 residues. The V gene lost 0 bases and the J gene lost 4 bases, with 9 bases spanning the gap. Germline V gene lookup returns CDR1 SGDLS and CDR2 YYNGEE. Input material: central memory CD4+ T cells from blood. The chain combines TRBV9 with TRBJ2-3, with no clear D. The sequence was collected from a man aged 25-45 years with type 1 diabetes. For the CDR3, the DNA is TGTGCCAGCAGCGTAGAGGCCCCGCCAGATACGCAGTATTTT. Translation: CASSVEAPPDTQYF.